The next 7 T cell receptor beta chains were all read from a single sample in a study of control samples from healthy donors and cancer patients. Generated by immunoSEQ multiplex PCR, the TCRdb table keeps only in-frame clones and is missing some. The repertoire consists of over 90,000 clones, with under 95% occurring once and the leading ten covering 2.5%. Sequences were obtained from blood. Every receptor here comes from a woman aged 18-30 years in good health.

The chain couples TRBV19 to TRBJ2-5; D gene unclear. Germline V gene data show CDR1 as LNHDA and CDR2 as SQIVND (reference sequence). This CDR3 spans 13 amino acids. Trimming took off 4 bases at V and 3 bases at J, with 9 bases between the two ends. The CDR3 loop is CASSRSVKETQYF. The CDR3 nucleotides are TGTGCCAGTAGTAGGTCGGTAAAAGAGACCCAGTACTTC. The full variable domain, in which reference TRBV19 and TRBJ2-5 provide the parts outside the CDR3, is DGGITQSPKYLFRKEGQNVTLSCEQNLNHDAMYWYRQDPGQGLRLIYYSQIVNDFQKGDIAEGYSVSREKKESFPLTVTSAQKNPTAFYLCASSRSVKETQYFGPGTRLLVL.

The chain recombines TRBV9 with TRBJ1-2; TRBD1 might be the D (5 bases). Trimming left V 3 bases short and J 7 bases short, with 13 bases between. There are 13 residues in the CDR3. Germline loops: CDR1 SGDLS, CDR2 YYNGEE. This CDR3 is CASSEGPWGGYTF. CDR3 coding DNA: TGTGCCAGCAGCGAGGGACCTTGGGGTGGCTACACCTTC.

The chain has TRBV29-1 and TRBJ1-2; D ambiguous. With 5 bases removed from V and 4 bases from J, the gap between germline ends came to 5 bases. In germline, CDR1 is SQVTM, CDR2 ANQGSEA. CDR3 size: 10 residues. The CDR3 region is CSVSIYGYTF. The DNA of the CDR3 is TGCAGCGTTTCTATCTATGGCTACACCTTC.

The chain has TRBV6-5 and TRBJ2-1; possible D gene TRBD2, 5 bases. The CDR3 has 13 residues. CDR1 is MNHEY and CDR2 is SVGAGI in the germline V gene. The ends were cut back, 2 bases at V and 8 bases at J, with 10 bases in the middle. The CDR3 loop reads CASSYSAGHEQFF. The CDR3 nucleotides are TGTGCCAGCAGTTACAGTGCGGGCCATGAGCAGTTCTTC.

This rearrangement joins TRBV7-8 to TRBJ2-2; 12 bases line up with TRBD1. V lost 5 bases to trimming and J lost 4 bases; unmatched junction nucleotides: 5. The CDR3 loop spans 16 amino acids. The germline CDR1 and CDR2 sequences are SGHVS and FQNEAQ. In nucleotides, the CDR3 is TGTGCCAGCAGCCGACGGGACAGGGGGCCCACCGGGGAGCTGTTTTTT. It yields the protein CASSRRDRGPTGELFF. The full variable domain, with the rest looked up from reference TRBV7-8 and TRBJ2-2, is GAGVSQSPRYKVAKRGQDVALRCDPISGHVSLFWYQQALGQGPEFLTYFQNEAQLDKSGLPSDRFFAERPEGSVSTLKIQRTQQEDSAVYLCASSRRDRGPTGELFFGEGSRLTVL.

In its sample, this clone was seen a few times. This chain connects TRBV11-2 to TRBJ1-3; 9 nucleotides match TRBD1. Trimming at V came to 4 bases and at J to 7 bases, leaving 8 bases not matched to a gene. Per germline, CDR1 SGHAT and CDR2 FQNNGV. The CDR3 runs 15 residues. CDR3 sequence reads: CASSSPTGGVNTIYF. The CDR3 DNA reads TGTGCCAGCAGCTCCCCAACAGGGGGCGTGAACACCATATATTTT.

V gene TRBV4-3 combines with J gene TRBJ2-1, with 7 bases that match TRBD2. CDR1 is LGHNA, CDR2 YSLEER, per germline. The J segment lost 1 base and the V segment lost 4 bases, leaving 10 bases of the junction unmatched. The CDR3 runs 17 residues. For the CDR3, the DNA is TGCGCCAGCAGCCTCGAAAGCGGGACGGAATCCTACAATGAGCAGTTCTTC. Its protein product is CASSLESGTESYNEQFF.